This record covers a single TCR beta chain. It was CD45RO-negative cells, positively selected for CCR7, that made up naive CD8 cells, with terminally differentiated effector memory CD45RA+ cells excluded. The data originate from a study of shared clonotypes between healthy human individuals. The CDR3 consists of 14 residues. Germline V gene lookup returns CDR1 SGHVS and CDR2 FQNEAQ. The V gene lost 4 bases and the J gene lost 4 bases, with 13 bases spanning the gap. The protocol was immunoSEQ multiplex PCR, while the TCRdb copy is restricted to in-frame clones and leaves out a portion. The sample yields some 2.1 million clones, over 85% seen once.

Sequences were obtained from naive CD8+ T cells from PBMCs. V is TRBV7-8 and J is TRBJ2-5, with D perhaps matching TRBD1 (6 bases). The receptor was isolated from a man aged 18 to 30 in good health. Some clones in this sample may be carry-over from other donors' samples. CDR3 loop: CASSSWEGGETQYF. The CDR3 DNA sequence: TGTGCCAGCAGCTCTTGGGAAGGGGGAGAGACCCAGTACTTC.